The 21 T cell receptor beta chains given below trace back to one sample, sequenced in a study of beta chain features in type 1 diabetes. cDNA synthesis used the whole RNA isolate, giving expressed TCRB sequences. The data were produced by immunoSEQ multiplex PCR, yet TCRdb's version contains in-frame clones alone and is incomplete. The sample lists 350,000 to 450,000 clones; around 16% were seen once. Sequencing was done on a sample of naive CD4+ T cells from blood. The origin of the receptors is a woman aged 18-35 years in good health.

The gene calls are TRBV5-1 and TRBJ2-3; 9 bases are shared with TRBD2. CDR1 and CDR2 from the germline V gene are SGHRS and YFSETQ. J was trimmed by 2 bases and V by 3 bases; bases with no gene match: 1. There are 14 residues in the CDR3. The CDR3 reads CASSSGLATDTQYF. The CDR3 nucleotides read TGCGCCAGCAGCTCGGGACTAGCCACAGATACGCAGTATTTT.

The V call is TRBV11-1, the J call TRBJ2-5; tentative D call: TRBD2 (6 bases). V lost 5 bases and J 5 bases, leaving 15 bases between the germline ends. The CDR3 is 14 amino acids. The germline V gene has CDR1 SGHAT and CDR2 FQDESV (reference sequence). CDR3 bases: TGTGCCAGCAGCGCCTCCGGGAGCAGCGAGACCCAGTACTTC. Its translation: CASSASGSSETQYF.

This clone has only a few counts. The V and J genes are TRBV30 and TRBJ2-1; maybe TRBD1 (6 bases). V was trimmed by 5 bases and J by 2 bases, leaving 13 bases between them. The CDR3 length is 14 residues. Germline loops: CDR1 GTSNPN, CDR2 SVGIG (reference sequence). The DNA of the CDR3 is TGTGCCTGGGTGAACAGGGTTCCCTACAATGAGCAGTTCTTC. As protein: CAWVNRVPYNEQFF.

The V and J genes are TRBV6-5 and TRBJ1-5, with TRBD1 matching 7 bases. The CDR3 extends over 15 amino acids. Germline V gives CDR1 MNHEY, CDR2 SVGAGI. Trimming took 0 bases from V and 6 from J; bases not matched to a gene: 5. CDR3 DNA sequence: TGTGCCAGCAGTTACTCCCGACAGGGAAGTCAGCCCCAGCATTTT. Its protein product is CASSYSRQGSQPQHF.

This clone was recorded a few times. V usage is TRBV30 and J usage is TRBJ2-7; D may be TRBD1 (5 bases). Germline V gene lookup returns CDR1 GTSNPN and CDR2 SVGIG (reference sequence). The CDR3 runs 13 residues. V gave up 0 bases and J gave up 5 bases, with 11 bases separating them. The CDR3 DNA is TGTGCCTGGAGTGTACAGGCCGGGCACGAGCAGTACTTC. Its translation is CAWSVQAGHEQYF.

J is TRBJ1-2 and V is TRBV28, with D uncertain. Germline V gene data show CDR1 as MDHEN and CDR2 as SYDVKM. The CDR3 runs 13 residues. V lost 3 bases and J lost 8, with 13 bases in between. The CDR3 region is CASSLVSTRGYTF. The CDR3 region has the DNA TGTGCCAGCAGTTTGGTTAGCACGCGAGGCTACACCTTC.

The chain employs TRBV19 and TRBJ2-6; a possible D gene is TRBD1 (6 bases). CDR1 and CDR2 from the germline V gene are LNHDA and SQIVND (reference sequence). The CDR3 is 15 residues long. The V and J ends lost 4 bases and 2 bases respectively, with 9 bases between them. CDR3 residues: CASSKPGAGANVLTF. The CDR3 nucleotides are TGTGCCAGTAGTAAACCAGGGGCTGGGGCCAACGTCCTGACTTTC.

In this sample, this clone turned up a few times. The chain couples TRBV9 to TRBJ2-2, with 7 bases aligning to TRBD2. Germline loops: CDR1 SGDLS, CDR2 YYNGEE. The trim removed 2 bases at V and 3 bases at J, leaving 7 bases unmatched. The CDR3 spans 16 residues. CDR3 sequence reads: CASSVREGWDTGELFF. The CDR3, as DNA: TGTGCCAGCAGCGTGAGGGAGGGGTGGGACACCGGGGAGCTGTTTTTT.

The chain joins TRBV7-2 to TRBJ2-5, with 8 bases lining up with TRBD1. The CDR3 extends over 13 amino acids. Germline trimming cut 5 bases from V and 5 bases from J; bases unmatched to any gene: 4. The V gene's germline CDR1 is SGHTA and CDR2 FQGNSA. The CDR3 sequence: CASSIDRGETQYF. CDR3 DNA sequence: TGTGCCAGCAGCATCGACAGGGGTGAGACCCAGTACTTC. Full variable domain (outside the CDR3, taken from reference TRBV7-2 and TRBJ2-5): GAGVSQSPSNKVTEKGKDVELRCDPISGHTALYWYRQSLGQGLEFLIYFQGNSAPDKSGLPSDRFSAERTGGSVSTLTIQRTQQEDSAVYLCASSIDRGETQYFGPGTRLLVL.

The gene calls are TRBV30 and TRBJ2-3; 8 bases are shared with TRBD2. Germline V gives CDR1 GTSNPN, CDR2 SVGIG (reference sequence). This CDR3 region has 16 residues. Germline trimming cut 4 bases from V and 0 bases from J; bases unmatched to any gene: 9. In nucleotides, the CDR3 is TGTGCCTGGACCGGGGGGGGCGGGAAGAGCACAGATACGCAGTATTTT. Translating gives CAWTGGGGKSTDTQYF.

Worth noting for this clone: The sample has other DNA sequences that encode this CDR3 too. The chain joins TRBV18 to TRBJ1-2, with 7 bases aligning to TRBD1. V dropped 3 bases and J dropped 0; count of bases not matched to a gene: 1. The CDR3 has 14 amino acids. Germline loops: CDR1 KGHSH, CDR2 LQKENI. Here the CDR3 reads CASSPGQANYGYTF. In DNA form, the CDR3 reads TGTGCCAGCTCACCCGGACAGGCTAACTATGGCTACACCTTC.

This clone was detected only a few times. The CDR3 sequence is CASSPVRGPGLWAKETQYF. CDR3 in DNA: TGTGCCAGCAGCCCGGTTAGGGGTCCGGGACTGTGGGCTAAAGAGACCCAGTACTTC. The genes are TRBV7-2 and TRBJ2-5; possible D gene TRBD2, 6 bases. The CDR3 contains 19 residues. V dropped 5 bases and J dropped 3 bases, with 28 bases sitting between them. Germline V gene data show CDR1 as SGHTA and CDR2 as FQGNSA.

This clone has a handful of counts. This sequence joins TRBV27 and TRBJ1-5, with 7 bases lining up with TRBD1. The CDR3 spans 14 residues. Germline assignment: CDR1 MNHEY and CDR2 SMNVEV (reference sequence). Trimming took 6 bases from V and 4 from J; bases not matched to a gene: 6. DNA of the CDR3: TGTGCCAGCAGGAGACAGGGTTGGAATCAGCCCCAGCATTTT. Amino acids: CASRRQGWNQPQHF.

CDR3 sequence: CASTPTSSDTQYF. Written as DNA, the CDR3 is TGTGCCAGTACCCCAACTAGCTCAGATACGCAGTATTTT. This rearrangement joins TRBV19 to TRBJ2-3; D is possibly TRBD2 (6 bases). Per germline, CDR1 LNHDA and CDR2 SQIVND (reference sequence). This CDR3 contains 13 residues. Trimming left V 7 bases short and J 4 bases short, with 12 bases between.

There are a few counts of this clone. J is TRBJ2-5 and V is TRBV28, with 10 bases fitting TRBD1. CDR3 length: 16 residues. The V gene end was trimmed by 6 bases and the J gene end by 3 bases; junction bases not matched to a gene: 10. Germline CDR1 MDHEN, CDR2 SYDVKM. CDR3 residues: CASREIGQGVKETQYF. In DNA form, the CDR3 reads TGTGCCAGCAGAGAAATCGGACAGGGGGTGAAAGAGACCCAGTACTTC.

Remarks on this clone: Other DNA sequences in this sample translate to the same CDR3. The rearrangement uses TRBV7-2 and TRBJ2-3, with D unclear. V gave up 0 bases and J gave up 1 base, with 5 bases separating them. The CDR3 is 14 residues long. Looked up from germline, CDR1 is SGHTA and CDR2 is FQGNSA. CDR3 region: CASSLAPGTDTQYF. The CDR3 coding sequence is TGTGCCAGCAGCTTAGCGCCGGGCACAGATACGCAGTATTTT.

This chain links TRBV29-1 with TRBJ1-2; 9 bases agree with TRBD1. Germline lookup yields CDR1 SQVTM and CDR2 ANQGSEA. With 5 bases clipped from V and 2 bases from J, the junction kept 6 bases outside the gene matches. The CDR3 is 14 amino acids. The CDR3 is CSVFHRGQNYGYTF. Written as DNA, the CDR3 is TGCAGCGTTTTCCACAGGGGGCAGAACTATGGCTACACCTTC.

This clone has only a few counts. CDR3 in amino acids: CSSTVSLNTEAFF. For the CDR3, the DNA is TGCAGCTCTACAGTAAGTTTGAACACTGAAGCTTTCTTT. The rearrangement links TRBV29-1 to TRBJ1-1, with D hard to call. This CDR3 has 13 amino acids. Trimming took 8 bases from V and 0 from J, leaving 13 bases between them. Germline V lookup: CDR1 SQVTM, CDR2 ANQGSEA.

The rearrangement joins TRBV7-2 to TRBJ1-5; no clear D. Trimming shortened V by 1 base and J by 4 bases, and 8 bases separated the two germline ends. This CDR3 has 14 amino acids. Germline V CDR1 and CDR2: SGHTA, FQGNSA. The CDR3 here is CASSLGHLNQPQHF. As DNA, the CDR3 is TGTGCCAGCAGCTTAGGCCACTTAAATCAGCCCCAGCATTTT.

This clone came up a few times. This sequence joins TRBV5-4 and TRBJ2-5, with 10 bases matching TRBD2. The V and J ends lost 3 bases and 5 bases, in that order; junction bases with no gene match: 4. The CDR3 contains 14 residues. Germline V CDR1 and CDR2: SGHNT, YYREEE (reference sequence). CDR3 loop: CASSSASGSETQYF. CDR3 DNA: TGTGCCAGCAGCTCGGCTAGCGGGAGTGAGACCCAGTACTTC.

There are a few counts of this clone. V gene TRBV2 combines with J gene TRBJ2-3; 10 nucleotides match TRBD2. Germline V CDR1 and CDR2: SNHLY, FYNNEI. The J segment lost 8 bases and the V segment lost 0 bases, leaving 5 bases of the junction unmatched. This CDR3 has 15 residues. The CDR3 protein is CASSEALAGEATQYF. DNA of the CDR3: TGTGCCAGCAGTGAAGCTCTAGCGGGAGAGGCTACGCAGTATTTT.